This paragraph reports one T cell receptor (beta chain). The antigen remains undetermined. CD45RO/CCR7/CD25/CD127/CD95/CD27 separated CD4+ naive, central memory, regulatory and stem cell-like memory cells by sorting. cDNA synthesis used the whole RNA isolate, giving expressed TCRB sequences. The assay was immunoSEQ multiplex PCR, and TCRdb's table has in-frame clones only and misses some. Of hundreds of thousands of clones listed, around 30% are singletons. The data belong to a study of beta chain features in type 1 diabetes. The study's findings and limits: No resolution was reached here on whether HLA type influences TCRB rearrangement. Reduced insertions and increased deletions marked VDJ junctions in type 1 diabetes patients. When cDNA is sequenced, cells with high TCR expression could be over-represented.

This sequence was found in a man aged 18 to 30 in good health. Sequencing used naive CD4+ T cells from blood.

CDR3 loop: CSVDRSNTEAFF. The CDR3 DNA sequence: TGCAGCGTTGACAGGTCGAACACTGAAGCTTTCTTT. The gene calls are TRBV29-1 and TRBJ1-1; D gene unclear. Trimming pared 3 bases from V and 1 base from J, leaving 6 bases between. CDR1 is SQVTM, CDR2 ANQGSEA, per germline. The CDR3 length is 12 residues. Together with reference TRBV29-1 and TRBJ1-1, the CDR3 gives the full variable domain: SAVISQKPSRDICQRGTSLTIQCQVDSQVTMMFWYRQQPGQSLTLIATANQGSEATYESGFVIDKFPISRPNLTFSTLTVSNMSPEDSSIYLCSVDRSNTEAFFGQGTRLTVV.